This T cell receptor (beta chain) was retrieved from a study of shared clonotypes between healthy human individuals. Overall study results and limits: Relative to clonotypes present in all four donors, those not shared had lower generation probabilities.

Comment on this clone: Its antigen remains unknown.

TCRdb keeps only in-frame clones here, not all; method: immunoSEQ multiplex PCR. This table has 2 million to 2.5 million clones, just under 95% appearing once. Sequencing used naive CD4+ T cells from PBMCs. Documented subset: CD45RA+ positively selected. The receptor was derived from a man between 18 and 35 years old in good health. Some clones in this sample may be carry-over from other donors' samples.

In DNA form, the CDR3 reads TGCGCCAGCAGCTTGGTAATAGCGGGAGAATATGAGCAGTTCTTC. It encodes CASSLVIAGEYEQFF. V and J are TRBV5-1 and TRBJ2-1; 9 bases agree with TRBD2. The CDR3 extends over 15 amino acids. The V and J ends lost 0 bases and 8 bases, in that order; junction bases with no gene match: 6. Germline lookup yields CDR1 SGHRS and CDR2 YFSETQ.